The 24 T cell receptor beta chains listed next were all sequenced from one sample in a study of cytomegalovirus exposure and HLA in healthy donors. Amplification used 60 Vbeta primers and 13 Jbeta primers. Generated by immunoSEQ multiplex PCR, the TCRdb table keeps only in-frame clones and is missing some. Here the sample spans hundreds of thousands of clones, 70% to 80% being singletons. What was sequenced was PBMCs. These receptors came from a woman under 40 in good health and CMV-seronegative.

The sample holds a few counts of this clone. This chain links TRBV5-1 with TRBJ2-5; 7 bases map to TRBD2. TRBJ2-7 matches the DNA end more closely, so the J call is doubtful. Germline assignment: CDR1 SGHRS and CDR2 YFSETQ. This CDR3 has 15 residues. Here the CDR3 reads CASSQGRGDPYEQYF. CDR3 sequence (DNA): TGCGCCAGCAGCCAGGGTCGGGGGGACCCCTACGAGCAGTACTTC.

Only one count was recorded for this clone. The chain has TRBV7-8 and TRBJ2-3; 13 bases fit TRBD2. The CDR3 runs 16 residues. The V and J ends lost 3 bases and 5 bases, in that order; junction bases with no gene match: 5. The germline CDR1 and CDR2 sequences are SGHVS and FQNEAQ. CDR3 protein: CASSFRTSGGVDTQYF. The CDR3 DNA follows: TGTGCCAGCAGCTTTCGGACTAGCGGGGGTGTAGATACGCAGTATTTT.

J is TRBJ2-7 and V is TRBV11-2, with 12 nucleotides matching TRBD2. The CDR3 spans 15 residues. J was trimmed by 2 bases and V by 5 bases; bases with no gene match: 4. Germline assignment: CDR1 SGHAT and CDR2 FQNNGV. CDR3 sequence: CASSRTSGRTYEQYF. In DNA, the CDR3 is TGTGCCAGCAGCCGTACTAGCGGGAGGACCTACGAGCAGTACTTC.

The V gene is TRBV11-3, the J gene TRBJ2-1, with TRBD2 as a possible D gene (6 bases). CDR1 is SGHNT, CDR2 YENEEA, per germline. The CDR3 consists of 15 residues. V lost 5 bases, J lost 4 bases, and 15 bases lay in between. This CDR3 is CASSAGTDSYNEQFF. The CDR3 coding sequence is TGTGCCAGCAGCGCCGGGACTGATTCTTACAATGAGCAGTTCTTC.

The genes are TRBV7-9 and TRBJ2-1; 7 bases agree with TRBD2. The CDR3 length is 16 residues. V was pared by 5 bases and J by 8 bases, with 15 bases of the junction left unmatched. The germline V gene has CDR1 SEHNR and CDR2 FQNEAQ (reference sequence). The chain's CDR3 is CASSPVRLAAGDEQFF. DNA of the CDR3: TGTGCCAGCAGCCCAGTCCGTCTAGCGGCGGGAGATGAGCAGTTCTTC.

The CDR3, as DNA: TGTGCCAGCAGCTCCCCGCGGACAGGGACCTCTGGGGAGCTGTTTTTT. Translated: CASSSPRTGTSGELFF. The V and J genes are TRBV7-9 and TRBJ2-2; 8 nucleotides agree with TRBD1. V dropped 4 bases and J dropped 8; count of bases not matched to a gene: 12. Germline CDR1 and CDR2: SEHNR and FQNEAQ (reference sequence). The CDR3 sequence is 16 residues long.

This clone turned up a few times. This chain links TRBV5-1 with TRBJ2-1, with D possibly matching TRBD1 (6 bases). V gave up 3 bases and J gave up 9 bases, with 10 bases separating them. The CDR3 runs to 12 residues. Germline CDR1 and CDR2: SGHRS and YFSETQ. DNA of the CDR3: TGCGCCAGCAGCTACAGGGATGTTGAGCAGTTCTTC. It codes for CASSYRDVEQFF.

The chain joins TRBV5-5 to TRBJ2-7; 7 nucleotides match TRBD1. This CDR3 spans 15 amino acids. CDR1 is SGHKS and CDR2 is YYEKEE in the germline V gene (reference sequence). The junction had 5 bases not matched to a gene; V was cut back by 0 bases and J by 2 bases. The chain's CDR3 is CASSLVGDRAYEQYF. CDR3 bases: TGTGCCAGCAGCTTGGTGGGGGACAGAGCCTACGAGCAGTACTTC.

CDR3: CASSSGTAYQETQYF. In DNA, the CDR3 is TGCGCCAGCAGCTCCGGGACAGCGTACCAAGAGACCCAGTACTTC. V usage is TRBV5-1 and J usage is TRBJ2-5; 7 positions match TRBD1. V lost 3 bases and J lost 0; bases outside the gene matches: 5. CDR1 and CDR2 (germline): SGHRS, YFSETQ. CDR3 size: 15 residues.

V gene TRBV29-1 combines with J gene TRBJ1-2; weak D call: TRBD1 (5 bases). Germline V gives CDR1 SQVTM, CDR2 ANQGSEA. V gave up 7 bases and J gave up 4 bases, with 16 bases separating them. This CDR3 has 13 residues. CDR3 amino acids: CSASDIPGYGYTF. The CDR3, as DNA: TGCAGCGCCTCGGACATACCCGGCTATGGCTACACCTTC.

Regarding this clone: This sequence is one base from a far larger clone and is likely a read error. The J gene is TRBJ1-6, the V gene TRBV2; 8 nucleotides align to TRBD1. Trimming took 10 bases from V and 0 from J; bases not matched to a gene: 5. This CDR3 comprises 15 residues. Germline V gene sequence: CDR1 SNHLY, CDR2 FYNNEI. CDR3 residues: CATRTGSSYNSPLHF. CDR3 nucleotide sequence: TGTGCCACCAGGACAGGGAGCTCCTATAATTCACCCCTCCACTTT.

Turning to this clone: A read error may explain this, as a much larger clone is one base away. Other DNA sequences in the sample encode the same CDR3. The chain is built from TRBV6-5 and TRBJ1-1; perhaps TRBD1 as D (5 bases). Per germline, CDR1 MNHEY and CDR2 SVGAGI. The CDR3 spans 14 residues. Trimming cost V 0 bases and J 4 bases, with 9 bases left between them. DNA for the CDR3: TGTGCCAGCAGTTACTCGACCGGGGGCACTGAAGCTTTCTTT. Encoded protein: CASSYSTGGTEAFF.

The V gene is TRBV15, the J gene TRBJ1-4; tentative D call: TRBD1 (5 bases). Trimming left V 5 bases short and J 0 bases short, with 13 bases between. CDR1 and CDR2 from the germline V gene are LNHNV and YYDKDF (reference sequence). This CDR3 contains 16 residues. DNA of the CDR3: TGTGCCACCAGCCGACAGACTGATGCAACTAATGAAAAACTGTTTTTT. This translates into CATSRQTDATNEKLFF.

V and J are TRBV11-2 and TRBJ1-2, with a possible D match to TRBD1 (5 bases). The CDR3 is 13 amino acids. The ends were cut back, 1 base at V and 3 bases at J, with 6 bases in the middle. Germline CDR1 reads SGHAT; CDR2 reads FQNNGV. CDR3 nucleotide sequence: TGTGCCAGCAGCTTAGGCAGGGACTATGGCTACACCTTC. It codes for CASSLGRDYGYTF.

This clone came up a few times. This rearrangement joins TRBV27 to TRBJ2-3; tentative D call: TRBD2 (6 bases). V dropped 5 bases and J dropped 8 bases, with 14 bases sitting between them. CDR1 MNHEY and CDR2 SMNVEV come from the germline V gene (reference sequence). CDR3 length equals 13 residues. The CDR3 here is CASSPGSAGTQYF. In DNA form, the CDR3 reads TGTGCCAGCAGTCCCGGGAGTGCGGGTACGCAGTATTTT.

CDR3 sequence (DNA): TGTGCCAGCAGCTGGGGCCTCTACGAGCAGTACTTC. This sequence encodes CASSWGLYEQYF. The chain combines TRBV13 with TRBJ2-7, with TRBD1 as a possible D gene (5 bases). Germline assignment: CDR1 PRHDT and CDR2 FYEKMQ (reference sequence). The CDR3 contains 12 residues. The V end lost 4 bases, the J end lost 3 bases, and 7 bases lay between the germline ends.

The V gene is TRBV27, the J gene TRBJ2-5; 7 positions match TRBD2. With 4 bases clipped from V and 4 bases from J, the junction kept 6 bases outside the gene matches. Germline V gene data show CDR1 as MNHEY and CDR2 as SMNVEV (reference sequence). This CDR3 is built from 14 residues. CDR3 amino acids: CASSSREAGETQYF. The CDR3 DNA follows: TGTGCCAGCAGTTCCCGGGAGGCGGGAGAGACCCAGTACTTC.

CDR3 region: CASMTSGSSYEQYF. The CDR3 DNA is TGTGCCAGCATGACCTCCGGGAGCAGCTACGAGCAGTACTTC. V and J are TRBV2 and TRBJ2-7, with D tentatively TRBD2 (6 bases). The CDR3 consists of 14 residues. The germline V gene has CDR1 SNHLY and CDR2 FYNNEI. V lost 7 bases and J 3 bases, leaving 16 bases between the germline ends.

This sequence joins TRBV25-1 and TRBJ1-3, with D hard to call. This CDR3 has 15 residues. Germline loops: CDR1 MGHDK, CDR2 SYGVNS. V was clipped by 3 bases and J by 0 bases, with 9 bases between them. In DNA form, the CDR3 reads TGTGCCAGCAGTGAGAGCGGGAGCTCTGGAAACACCATATATTTT. Encoded protein: CASSESGSSGNTIYF.

V and J are TRBV7-2 and TRBJ2-5, with 7 bases lining up with TRBD2. The CDR3 runs 15 residues. V shed 10 bases, J shed 0 bases, and the junction held 11 bases outside the gene matches. Germline assignment: CDR1 SGHTA and CDR2 FQGNSA. The CDR3 protein is CAMESAGDNQETQYF. CDR3 bases: TGTGCCATGGAGTCGGCGGGGGATAACCAAGAGACCCAGTACTTC. Complete variable domain (other parts from reference TRBV7-2 and TRBJ2-5): GAGVSQSPSNKVTEKGKDVELRCDPISGHTALYWYRQSLGQGLEFLIYFQGNSAPDKSGLPSDRFSAERTGGSVSTLTIQRTQQEDSAVYLCAMESAGDNQETQYFGPGTRLLVL.

V is TRBV27 and J is TRBJ1-1, with a possible D match to TRBD1 (5 bases). Germline-derived CDR1 and CDR2 are MNHEY and SMNVEV (reference sequence). Trimming removed 2 bases at V and 0 bases at J, with 10 bases between. There are 15 residues in the CDR3. The CDR3 nucleotides read TGTGCCAGCAGTTTAGCGGGGGGGATGAACACTGAAGCTTTCTTT. It is translated as CASSLAGGMNTEAFF.

As concerns this clone: The same CDR3 is also encoded by other DNA sequences in this sample. The V gene is TRBV18, the J gene TRBJ1-2; 7 bases match TRBD1. The V segment lost 2 bases and the J segment 12 bases; nucleotides outside the gene matches: 9. Germline CDR1 KGHSH, CDR2 LQKENI. The CDR3 is 13 residues long. The CDR3, as DNA: TGTGCCAGCTCACCATCCGGGACAGAGCTCCACACCTTC. Residues: CASSPSGTELHTF.

This clone appeared a few times. Within the sample, other DNA sequences also encode this same CDR3. DNA for the CDR3: TGCGCCAGCAGCCAAGGACAGGGGCTGGGGGAGACCCAGTACTTC. Translating it yields CASSQGQGLGETQYF. The rearrangement uses TRBV4-1 and TRBJ2-5, with 8 bases that match TRBD1. The V and J ends lost 1 base and 5 bases, in that order; junction bases with no gene match: 6. Per germline, CDR1 MGHRA and CDR2 YSYEKL. CDR3 length: 15 residues.

The V call is TRBV19, the J call TRBJ2-3, with 9 bases lining up with TRBD1. CDR1 is LNHDA and CDR2 is SQIVND in the germline V gene (reference sequence). CDR3 length: 16 amino acids. V dropped 1 base and J dropped 4; count of bases not matched to a gene: 6. CDR3 sequence (DNA): TGTGCCAGTAGTATAGGGGGACAGGGTACAGCAGATACGCAGTATTTT. Protein product: CASSIGGQGTADTQYF.